These 5 T cell receptor beta chains were all obtained from the same sample, sequenced in a study of graft-versus-host responses after intestinal transplantation. Generated by immunoSEQ multiplex PCR, the TCRdb table keeps only in-frame clones and is missing some. The sample yields about 98,000 clones, roughly 83% seen once. The input for sequencing was PBMCs, taken 255 days after intestinal transplant. These receptor sequences come from a human patient who received an intestinal transplant, so some T cells may come from the graft donor.

This clone has more than one count but fewer than ten. The chain uses TRBV10-3 and TRBJ2-7; perhaps TRBD2 as D (5 bases). The CDR3 has 15 amino acids. The germline CDR1 and CDR2 sequences are ENHRY and SYGVKD. Trimming took 6 bases from V and 5 from J, leaving 20 bases between them. The CDR3 region has the DNA TGTGCCATCAGCTCCCTCGGGAATGTCGGCGACGAGCAGTACTTC. Its translation: CAISSLGNVGDEQYF.

V gene TRBV6-5 combines with J gene TRBJ1-2; D is ambiguous. CDR1 and CDR2 (germline): MNHEY, SVGAGI. The CDR3 has 14 residues. The ends were cut back, 0 bases at V and 8 bases at J, with 13 bases in the middle. CDR3 region: CASSYSPGLRGYTF. The DNA of the CDR3 is TGTGCCAGCAGTTACTCCCCTGGGTTGCGCGGCTACACCTTC.

The V gene is TRBV28, the J gene TRBJ1-2, with unresolved D. V was pared by 6 bases and J by 1 base, with 6 bases between. Germline CDR1 is MDHEN and CDR2 is SYDVKM. This CDR3 is built from 12 residues. The CDR3 DNA sequence: TGTGCCAGCAGATTACTTAACTATGGCTACACCTTC. It is translated as CASRLLNYGYTF.

The chain recombines TRBV6-6 with TRBJ1-1; D not resolved. This CDR3 has 15 amino acids. V lost 2 bases to trimming and J lost 0 bases, with 10 bases between them. Germline V gene lookup returns CDR1 MNHNY and CDR2 SVGAGI (reference sequence). CDR3 DNA: TGTGCCAGCAGTTACATGAGAGGCGTGAACACTGAAGCTTTCTTT. Amino acids: CASSYMRGVNTEAFF.

The CDR3 is CASSLSGGYETQYF. In DNA form, the CDR3 reads TGTGCCAGCAGCTTATCAGGGGGGTACGAGACCCAGTACTTC. This sequence joins TRBV7-9 and TRBJ2-5; D possibly corresponds to TRBD1 (7 bases). This CDR3 has 14 amino acids. Trimming pared 2 bases from V and 5 bases from J, leaving 12 bases between. In germline, CDR1 is SEHNR, CDR2 FQNEAQ (reference sequence).